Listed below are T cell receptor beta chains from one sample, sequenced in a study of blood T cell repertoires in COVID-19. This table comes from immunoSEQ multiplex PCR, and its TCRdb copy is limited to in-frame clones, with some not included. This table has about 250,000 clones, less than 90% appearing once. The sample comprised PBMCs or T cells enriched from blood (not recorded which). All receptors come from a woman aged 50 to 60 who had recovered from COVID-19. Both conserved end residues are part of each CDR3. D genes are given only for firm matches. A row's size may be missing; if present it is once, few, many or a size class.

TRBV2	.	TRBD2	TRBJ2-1	TGTGCCAGCAACCCCCTAGTGGCGGGGGGGGAGCAGTTCTTC	CASNPLVAGGEQFF
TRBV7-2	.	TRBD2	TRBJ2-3	TGTGCCAGCAGCTTACGGTTGCGGGCGGGAGTCGGTGCAGATACGCAGTATTTT	CASSLRLRAGVGADTQYF
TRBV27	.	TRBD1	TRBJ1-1	TGTGCCAGCAGTGACAGGGGCGCCGCTGAAGCTTTCTTT	CASSDRGAAEAFF
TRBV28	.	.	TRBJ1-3	TGTGCCAGCTTCCGGTTCTCTGGAAACACCATATATTTT	CASFRFSGNTIYF
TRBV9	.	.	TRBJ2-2	TGTGCCAGCAGCGTCTTACCGGGACAAACGAACACCGGGGAGCTGTTTTTT	CASSVLPGQTNTGELFF
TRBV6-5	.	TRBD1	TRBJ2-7	TGTGCCAGCAGTTACTCAGGGGGCCGCCGCTACGAGCAGTACTTC	CASSYSGGRRYEQYF
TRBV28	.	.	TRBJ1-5	TGTGCCAGCAGTTTTGCAAAGGGGGAATCCGGGACGTATAGCAATCAGCCCCAGCATTTT	CASSFAKGESGTYSNQPQHF
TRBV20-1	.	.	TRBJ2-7	TGCAGTGCTAGTGGGAGCTCCTACGAGCAGTACTTC	CSASGSSYEQYF
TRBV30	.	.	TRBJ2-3	TGTGCCTGGAGTGCCACAGGGAGGGCAGATACGCAGTATTTT	CAWSATGRADTQYF
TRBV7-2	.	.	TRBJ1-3	TGTGCCAGCAGCTTACTGGCGGCCTACTCTGGAAACACCATATATTTT	CASSLLAAYSGNTIYF
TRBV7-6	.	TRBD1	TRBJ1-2	TGTGCCAGCAGCCGAGGGACAGGGGTGGGCGGCTACACCTTC	CASSRGTGVGGYTF
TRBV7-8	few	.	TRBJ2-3	TGTGCCAGCGTACGGGACTCTAACACAGATACGCAGTATTTT	CASVRDSNTDTQYF
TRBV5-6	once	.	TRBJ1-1	TGTGCCAGCAGCTTGGGGGGAGCCAACACTGAAGCTTTCTTT	CASSLGGANTEAFF
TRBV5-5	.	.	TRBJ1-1	TGTGCCAGCAGCTATAATCTACCCGGGACATGGAACACTGAAGCTTTCTTT	CASSYNLPGTWNTEAFF
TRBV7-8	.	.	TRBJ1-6	TGTGCCAGCAGCTTAAGGGGTGGTGGGATGTCACCCCTCCACTTT	CASSLRGGGMSPLHF
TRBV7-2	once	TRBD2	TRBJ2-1	TGTGCCAGCAGCCCCCGGACTAGCGGGGTTTACAATGAGCAGTTCTTC	CASSPRTSGVYNEQFF
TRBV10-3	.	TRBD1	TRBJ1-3	TGTGCCATCAGTGGTACAGGGGGGTCTGGAAACACCATATATTTT	CAISGTGGSGNTIYF
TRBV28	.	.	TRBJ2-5	TGTGCCAGCAGTTTTAACCCGAACCCGGGTGAGACCCAGTACTTC	CASSFNPNPGETQYF
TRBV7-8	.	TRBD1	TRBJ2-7	TGTGCCAGCAGCCGCTCGACAGGGGGCGAGCAGTACTTC	CASSRSTGGEQYF
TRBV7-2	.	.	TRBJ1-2	TGTGCCAGCAGCTCCCAGGGTGACTATGGCTACACCTTC	CASSSQGDYGYTF
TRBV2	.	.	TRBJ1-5	TGTGCCAGCAGTGAAGCTCGGGGTGATCAGCCCCAGCATTTT	CASSEARGDQPQHF
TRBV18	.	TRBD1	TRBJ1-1	TGTGCCAGCTCTCCTCTGAAGACAGGGGCGAACACTGAAGCTTTCTTT	CASSPLKTGANTEAFF
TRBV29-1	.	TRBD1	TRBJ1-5	TGCAGCGTGGTCACAGGGGGATGGGATCAGCCCCAGCATTTT	CSVVTGGWDQPQHF
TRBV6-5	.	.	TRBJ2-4	TGTGCCAGCAGTTACTCAGACAGAGCCAAAAACATTCAGTACTTC	CASSYSDRAKNIQYF
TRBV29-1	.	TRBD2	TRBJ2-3	TGCAGCGTTGTCCTAGCGGGAACTAGCACAGATACGCAGTATTTT	CSVVLAGTSTDTQYF